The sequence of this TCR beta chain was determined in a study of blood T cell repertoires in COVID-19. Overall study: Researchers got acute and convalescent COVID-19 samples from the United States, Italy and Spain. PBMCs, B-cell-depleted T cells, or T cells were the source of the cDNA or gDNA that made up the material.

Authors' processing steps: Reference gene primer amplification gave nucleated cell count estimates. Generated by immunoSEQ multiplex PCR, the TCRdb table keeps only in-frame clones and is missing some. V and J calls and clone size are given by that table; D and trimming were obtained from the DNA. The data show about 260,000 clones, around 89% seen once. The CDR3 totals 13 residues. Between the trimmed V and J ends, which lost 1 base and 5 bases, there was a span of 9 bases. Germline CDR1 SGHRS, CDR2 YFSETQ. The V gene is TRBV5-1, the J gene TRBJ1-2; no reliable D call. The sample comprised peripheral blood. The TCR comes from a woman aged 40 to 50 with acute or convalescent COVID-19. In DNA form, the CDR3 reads TGCGCCAGCAGCTTGTCCGGGTGGTATGGCTACACCTTC. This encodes CASSLSGWYGYTF.